This TCR beta chain was captured in a study of blood T cell repertoires in COVID-19. Background on the study: There were acute and convalescent COVID-19 samples, and they came from the United States, Italy and Spain. PBMCs, B-cell-depleted T cells, or T cells were the source of the cDNA or gDNA that made up the material.

Authors' methods: Amplification of reference gene primers provided the estimated nucleated cell counts. TCRdb keeps only in-frame clones here, not all; method: immunoSEQ multiplex PCR. The V and J calls and clone size were taken over from that table, and D and trimming were inferred from the DNA. The sample holds about 300,000 clones, over 75% seen once. Patients from Seattle were sampled longitudinally, starting during active infection. Germline CDR1 reads SGHDT; CDR2 reads YYEEEE. The CDR3 is 12 amino acids. V lost 4 bases, J lost 4 bases, and 8 bases lay in between. This chain joins TRBV5-6 and TRBJ1-1; D call uncertain. This clonotype originated in a woman younger than 45 with COVID-19, enrolled during active disease. The sequenced sample consisted of peripheral blood. CDR3 sequence reads: CASSLRVTEAFF. The CDR3 region has the DNA TGTGCCAGCAGCCTTCGGGTCACTGAAGCTTTCTTT.